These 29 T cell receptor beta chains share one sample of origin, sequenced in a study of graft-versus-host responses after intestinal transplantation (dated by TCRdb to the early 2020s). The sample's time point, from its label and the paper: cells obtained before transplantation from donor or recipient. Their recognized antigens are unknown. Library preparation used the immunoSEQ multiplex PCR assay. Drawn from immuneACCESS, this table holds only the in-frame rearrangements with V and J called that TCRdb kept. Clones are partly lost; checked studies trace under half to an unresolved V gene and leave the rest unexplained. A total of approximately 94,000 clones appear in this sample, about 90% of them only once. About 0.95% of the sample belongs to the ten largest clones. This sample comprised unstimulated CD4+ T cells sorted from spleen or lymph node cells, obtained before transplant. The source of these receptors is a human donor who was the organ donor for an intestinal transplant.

This CDR3 reads CASSLGASGGNQETQYF. The CDR3 DNA is TGTGCCAGCAGCTTGGGGGCTAGCGGGGGGAACCAAGAGACCCAGTACTTC. The chain links TRBV5-4 to TRBJ2-5, with TRBD2 matching 11 bases. CDR1 is SGHNT and CDR2 is YYREEE in the germline V gene (reference sequence). The CDR3 has 17 residues. V dropped 0 bases and J dropped 0; count of bases not matched to a gene: 4.

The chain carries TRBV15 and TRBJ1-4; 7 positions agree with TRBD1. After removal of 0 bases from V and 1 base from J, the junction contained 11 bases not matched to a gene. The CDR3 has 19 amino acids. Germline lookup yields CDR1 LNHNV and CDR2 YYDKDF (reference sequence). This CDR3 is CATSREREIDRVTNEKLFF. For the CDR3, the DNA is TGTGCCACCAGCAGAGAACGCGAAATCGACAGGGTAACTAATGAAAAACTGTTTTTT.

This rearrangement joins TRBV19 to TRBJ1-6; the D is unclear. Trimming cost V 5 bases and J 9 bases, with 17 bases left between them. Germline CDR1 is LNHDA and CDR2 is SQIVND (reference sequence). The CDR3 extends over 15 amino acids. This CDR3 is CASSYIPGRGSPLHF. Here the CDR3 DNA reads TGTGCCAGTAGTTATATTCCGGGTCGGGGTTCACCCCTCCACTTT. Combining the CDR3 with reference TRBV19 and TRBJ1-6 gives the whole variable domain DGGITQSPKYLFRKEGQNVTLSCEQNLNHDAMYWYRQDPGQGLRLIYYSQIVNDFQKGDIAEGYSVSREKKESFPLTVTSAQKNPTAFYLCASSYIPGRGSPLHFGNGTRLTVT.

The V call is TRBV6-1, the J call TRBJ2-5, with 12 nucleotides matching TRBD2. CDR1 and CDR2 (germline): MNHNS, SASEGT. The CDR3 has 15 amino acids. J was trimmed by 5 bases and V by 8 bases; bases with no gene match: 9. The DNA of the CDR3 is TGTGCCAGCTCCGCTCTAGCGGGGGGGCCGGAGACCCAGTACTTC. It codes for CASSALAGGPETQYF.

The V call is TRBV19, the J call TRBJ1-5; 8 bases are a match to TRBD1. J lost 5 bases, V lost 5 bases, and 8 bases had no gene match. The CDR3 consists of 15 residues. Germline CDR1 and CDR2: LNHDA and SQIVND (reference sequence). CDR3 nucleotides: TGTGCCAGTAGTTCACAGGGGGGTGGGTATCAGCCCCAGCATTTT. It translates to CASSSQGGGYQPQHF.

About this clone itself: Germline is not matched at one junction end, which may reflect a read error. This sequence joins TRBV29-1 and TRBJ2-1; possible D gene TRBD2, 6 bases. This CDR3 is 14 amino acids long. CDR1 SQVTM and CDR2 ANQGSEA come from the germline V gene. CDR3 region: CSVDYFGSPNELFF. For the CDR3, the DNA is TGCAGCGTTGACTATTTCGGGAGCCCCAATGAGCTGTTCTTC.

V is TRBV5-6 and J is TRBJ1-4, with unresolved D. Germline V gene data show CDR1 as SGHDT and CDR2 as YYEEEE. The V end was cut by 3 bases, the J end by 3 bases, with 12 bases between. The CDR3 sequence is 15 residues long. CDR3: CASSWGYSSNEKLFF. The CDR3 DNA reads TGTGCCAGCAGCTGGGGTTACAGTTCTAATGAAAAACTGTTTTTT. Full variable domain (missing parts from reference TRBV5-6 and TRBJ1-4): DAGVTQSPTHLIKTRGQQVTLRCSPKSGHDTVSWYQQALGQGPQFIFQYYEEEERQRGNFPDRFSGHQFPNYSSELNVNALLLGDSALYLCASSWGYSSNEKLFFGSGTQLSVL.

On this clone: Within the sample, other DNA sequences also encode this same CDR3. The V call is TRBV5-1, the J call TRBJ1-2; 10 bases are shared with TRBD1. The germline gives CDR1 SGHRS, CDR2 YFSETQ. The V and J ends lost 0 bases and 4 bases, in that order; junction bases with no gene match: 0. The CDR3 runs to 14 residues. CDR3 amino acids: CASSLGQGAYGYTF. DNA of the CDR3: TGCGCCAGCAGCTTGGGACAGGGGGCCTATGGCTACACCTTC.

The CDR3 spells CAWSPRSGYSPLHF. In nucleotides, the CDR3 is TGTGCCTGGAGTCCCCGGAGCGGGTATTCACCCCTCCACTTT. The V gene is TRBV30, the J gene TRBJ1-6; no clear D gene. Per germline, CDR1 GTSNPN and CDR2 SVGIG (reference sequence). The CDR3 extends over 14 amino acids. Trimming stripped 2 bases from V and 8 bases from J, with 13 bases between.

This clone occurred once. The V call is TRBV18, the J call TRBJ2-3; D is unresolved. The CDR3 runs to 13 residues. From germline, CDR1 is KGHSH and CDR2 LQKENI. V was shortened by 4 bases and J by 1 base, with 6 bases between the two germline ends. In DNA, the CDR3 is TGTGCCAGCTCACAAACAGGCACAGATACGCAGTATTTT. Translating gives CASSQTGTDTQYF.

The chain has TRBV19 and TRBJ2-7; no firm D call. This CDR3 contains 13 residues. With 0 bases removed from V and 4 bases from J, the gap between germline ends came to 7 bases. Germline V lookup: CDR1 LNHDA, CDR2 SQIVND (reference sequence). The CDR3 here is CASSIELGYEQYF. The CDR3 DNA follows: TGTGCCAGTAGTATAGAGCTGGGATACGAGCAGTACTTC.

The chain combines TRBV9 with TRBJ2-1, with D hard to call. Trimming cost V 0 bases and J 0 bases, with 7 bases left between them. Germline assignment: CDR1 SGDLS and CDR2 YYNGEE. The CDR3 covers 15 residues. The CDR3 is CASSVGLSSYNEQFF. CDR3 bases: TGTGCCAGCAGCGTAGGCTTAAGCTCCTACAATGAGCAGTTCTTC. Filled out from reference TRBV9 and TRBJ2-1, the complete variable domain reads DSGVTQTPKHLITATGQRVTLRCSPRSGDLSVYWYQQSLDQGLQFLIQYYNGEERAKGNILERFSAQQFPDLHSELNLSSLELGDSALYFCASSVGLSSYNEQFFGPGTRLTVL.

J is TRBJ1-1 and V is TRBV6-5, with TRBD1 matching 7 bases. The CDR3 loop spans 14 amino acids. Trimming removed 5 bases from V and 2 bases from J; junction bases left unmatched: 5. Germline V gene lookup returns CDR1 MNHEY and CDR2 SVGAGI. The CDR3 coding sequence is TGTGCCAGCAGTCGACAGGGCAGAAACACTGAAGCTTTCTTT. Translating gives CASSRQGRNTEAFF.

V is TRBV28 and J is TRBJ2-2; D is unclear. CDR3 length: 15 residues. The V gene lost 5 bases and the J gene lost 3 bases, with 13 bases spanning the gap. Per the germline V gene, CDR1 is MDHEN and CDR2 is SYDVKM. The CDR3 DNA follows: TGTGCCAGCAGTCACCTGACACGGTACACCGGGGAGCTGTTTTTT. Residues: CASSHLTRYTGELFF.

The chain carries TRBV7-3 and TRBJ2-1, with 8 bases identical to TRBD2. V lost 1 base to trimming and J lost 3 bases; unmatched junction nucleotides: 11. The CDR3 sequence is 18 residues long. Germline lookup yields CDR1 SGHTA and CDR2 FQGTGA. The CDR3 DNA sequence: TGTGCCAGCAGCTTAAAACGGGGGGGTCGATACCTCTACAATGAGCAGTTCTTC. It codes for CASSLKRGGRYLYNEQFF.

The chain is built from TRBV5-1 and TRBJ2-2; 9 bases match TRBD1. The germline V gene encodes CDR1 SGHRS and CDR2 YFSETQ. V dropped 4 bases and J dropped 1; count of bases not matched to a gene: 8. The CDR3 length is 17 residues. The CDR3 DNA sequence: TGCGCCAGCAGCAAAGGACAGGGGCCTCAGAACACCGGGGAGCTGTTTTTT. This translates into CASSKGQGPQNTGELFF.

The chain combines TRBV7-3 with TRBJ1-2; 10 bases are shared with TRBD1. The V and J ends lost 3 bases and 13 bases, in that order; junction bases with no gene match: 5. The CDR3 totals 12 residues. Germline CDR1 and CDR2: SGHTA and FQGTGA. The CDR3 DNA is TGTGCCAGCAGCTTTGACAGGGGGCAACTCACCTTC. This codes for CASSFDRGQLTF.

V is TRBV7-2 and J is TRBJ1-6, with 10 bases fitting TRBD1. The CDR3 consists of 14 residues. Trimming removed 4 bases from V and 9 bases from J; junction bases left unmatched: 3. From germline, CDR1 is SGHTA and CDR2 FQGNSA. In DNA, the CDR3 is TGTGCCAGCAGCTGGACAGGGGGGAGTTCACCCCTCCACTTT. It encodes CASSWTGGSSPLHF.

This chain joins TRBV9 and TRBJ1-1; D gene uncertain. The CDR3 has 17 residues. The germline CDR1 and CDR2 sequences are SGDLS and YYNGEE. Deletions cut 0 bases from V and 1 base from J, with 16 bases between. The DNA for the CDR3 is TGTGCCAGCAGCGTAGAACCTTCGGTGGCGCCGAACACTGAAGCTTTCTTT. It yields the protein CASSVEPSVAPNTEAFF.

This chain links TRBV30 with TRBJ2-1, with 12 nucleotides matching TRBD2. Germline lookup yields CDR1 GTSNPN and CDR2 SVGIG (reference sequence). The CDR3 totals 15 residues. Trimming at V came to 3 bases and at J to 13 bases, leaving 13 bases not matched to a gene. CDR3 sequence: CAWSNPGLAGEEQFF. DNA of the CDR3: TGTGCCTGGAGCAATCCGGGACTAGCGGGTGAAGAACAGTTCTTC.

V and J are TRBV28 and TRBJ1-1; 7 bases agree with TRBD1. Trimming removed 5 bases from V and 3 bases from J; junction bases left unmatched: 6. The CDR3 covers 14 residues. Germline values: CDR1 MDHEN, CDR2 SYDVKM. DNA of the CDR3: TGTGCCAGCAGTCAACAGGGGTACGACACTGAAGCTTTCTTT. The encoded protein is CASSQQGYDTEAFF.

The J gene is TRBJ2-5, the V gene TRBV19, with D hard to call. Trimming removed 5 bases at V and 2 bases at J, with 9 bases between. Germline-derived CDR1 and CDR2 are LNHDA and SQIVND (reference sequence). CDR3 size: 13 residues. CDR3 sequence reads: CASSLVKQETQYF. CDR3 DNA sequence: TGTGCCAGTAGTTTAGTCAAGCAAGAGACCCAGTACTTC.

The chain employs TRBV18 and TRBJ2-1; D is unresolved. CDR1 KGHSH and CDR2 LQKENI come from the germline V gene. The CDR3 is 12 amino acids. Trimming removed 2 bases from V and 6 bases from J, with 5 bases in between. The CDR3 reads CASSPTSNEQFF. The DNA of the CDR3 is TGTGCCAGCTCACCAACCTCCAATGAGCAGTTCTTC.

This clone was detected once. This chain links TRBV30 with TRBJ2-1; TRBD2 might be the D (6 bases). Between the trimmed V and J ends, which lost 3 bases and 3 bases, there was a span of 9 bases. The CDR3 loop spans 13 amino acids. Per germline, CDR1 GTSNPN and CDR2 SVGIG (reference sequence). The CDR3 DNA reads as TGTGCCTGGAGGGGGGGTCGCTACAATGAGCAGTTCTTC. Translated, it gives CAWRGGRYNEQFF.

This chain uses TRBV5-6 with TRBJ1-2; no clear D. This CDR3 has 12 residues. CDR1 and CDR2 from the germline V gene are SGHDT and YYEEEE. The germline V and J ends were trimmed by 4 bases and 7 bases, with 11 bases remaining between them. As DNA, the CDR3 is TGTGCCAGCAGCCCTCCTATTGGTGGCTACACCTTC. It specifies CASSPPIGGYTF. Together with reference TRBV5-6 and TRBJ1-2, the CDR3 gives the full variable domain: DAGVTQSPTHLIKTRGQQVTLRCSPKSGHDTVSWYQQALGQGPQFIFQYYEEEERQRGNFPDRFSGHQFPNYSSELNVNALLLGDSALYLCASSPPIGGYTFGSGTRLTVV.

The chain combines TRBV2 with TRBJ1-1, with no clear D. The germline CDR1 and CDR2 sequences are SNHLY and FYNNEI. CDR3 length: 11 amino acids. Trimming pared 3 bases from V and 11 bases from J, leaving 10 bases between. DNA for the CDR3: TGTGCCAGCAGTGATGGTGTGGTGGCTTTCTTT. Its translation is CASSDGVVAFF.

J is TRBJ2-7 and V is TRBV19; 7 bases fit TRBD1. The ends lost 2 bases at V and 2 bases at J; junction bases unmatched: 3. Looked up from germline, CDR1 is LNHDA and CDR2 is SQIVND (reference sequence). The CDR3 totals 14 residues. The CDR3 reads CASSIPGQPYEQYF. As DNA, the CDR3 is TGTGCCAGTAGTATACCGGGACAGCCCTACGAGCAGTACTTC.

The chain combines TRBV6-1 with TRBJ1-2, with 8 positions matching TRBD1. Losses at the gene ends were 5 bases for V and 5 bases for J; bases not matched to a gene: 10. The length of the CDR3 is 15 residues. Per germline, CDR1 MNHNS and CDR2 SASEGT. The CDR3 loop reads CASSPYQGARYGYTF. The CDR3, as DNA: TGTGCCAGCAGTCCCTACCAGGGGGCTAGGTATGGCTACACCTTC.

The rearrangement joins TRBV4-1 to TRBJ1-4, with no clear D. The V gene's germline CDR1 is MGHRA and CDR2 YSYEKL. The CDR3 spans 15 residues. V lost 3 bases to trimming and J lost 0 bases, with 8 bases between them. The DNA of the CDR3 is TGCGCCAGCAGCCAGCCCTATGCAACTAATGAAAAACTGTTTTTT. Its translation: CASSQPYATNEKLFF.